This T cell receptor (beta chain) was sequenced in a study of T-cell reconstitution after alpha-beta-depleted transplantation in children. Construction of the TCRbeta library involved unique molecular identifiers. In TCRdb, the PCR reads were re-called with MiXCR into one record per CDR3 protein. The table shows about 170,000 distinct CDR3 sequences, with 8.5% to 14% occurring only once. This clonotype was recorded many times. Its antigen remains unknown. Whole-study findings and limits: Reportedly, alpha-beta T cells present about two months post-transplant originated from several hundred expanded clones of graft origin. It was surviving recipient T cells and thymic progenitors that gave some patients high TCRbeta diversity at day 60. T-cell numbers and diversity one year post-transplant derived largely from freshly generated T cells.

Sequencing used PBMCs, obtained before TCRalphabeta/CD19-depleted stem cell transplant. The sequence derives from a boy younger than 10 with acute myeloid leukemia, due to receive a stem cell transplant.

CDR3 bases: TGTGCCAGCAGCCGGGACACCGCTTACAATGAGCAGTTCTTC. Its protein product is CASSRDTAYNEQFF. This rearrangement joins TRBV7-6 to TRBJ2-1; D might be TRBD1 (6 bases). V lost 5 bases, J lost 4 bases, and 12 bases lay in between. The CDR3 has 14 amino acids. Germline CDR1 is SGHVS and CDR2 is FNYEAQ.